This T cell receptor beta chain was obtained from a study of identical twins. This CDR3 has 15 residues. Trimming at V came to 9 bases and at J to 3 bases, leaving 14 bases not matched to a gene. Germline V lookup: CDR1 MDHEN, CDR2 SYDVKM. This clonotype has only a few counts. Its antigen is not known. Findings of the study overall: Fewer insertions were carried by abundant cord blood beta clonotypes, but none was seen in memory repertoires.

TCRdb fed the 5' RACE reads into MiXCR, producing one record per CDR3 protein. Here the sample spans roughly 1.6 million distinct CDR3 sequences, around 33% being singletons. The clonotype was recovered from a newborn girl in good health. The sample was cord blood. The chain couples TRBV28 to TRBJ2-7, with 7 nucleotides matching TRBD1. CDR3 in DNA: TGTGCCAGTAAGACAGGGTCCCTGACAAACTACGAGCAGTACTTC. It encodes CASKTGSLTNYEQYF.